Shown below are 32 T cell receptor beta chains from a single sample sequenced in a study of PD-1 blockade in classical Hodgkin lymphoma (TCRdb year 2020). The library was obtained by the immunoSEQ multiplex PCR assay. TCRdb's version of the immuneACCESS table is confined to in-frame rearrangements and falls short of the full clone set. An unresolved V gene accounts for under half of the shortfall where checked; the remainder is of unknown origin. This sample lists 30,000 or so clones; roughly four fifths were detected once. Around 30% of the sample comes from the top ten. The meaning of the sample's time point label: cycle 1 day 1 (C1D1), immediately before nivolumab initiation. Every trial patient had relapsed after autologous stem cell transplantation, and cohorts A, B and C differed in prior brentuximab vedotin exposure. The material sequenced was peripheral blood mononuclear cells (PBMCs), taken at baseline. All receptors derive from a human donor with classical Hodgkin lymphoma.

This chain connects TRBV2 to TRBJ1-1; the D is unclear. V lost 4 bases, J lost 6 bases, and 15 bases lay in between. Germline assignment: CDR1 SNHLY and CDR2 FYNNEI. The CDR3 is made up of 14 amino acids. CDR3 residues: CASSVRASGAEAFF. The CDR3 DNA reads TGTGCCAGCAGTGTCCGGGCCAGTGGCGCTGAAGCTTTCTTT.

This chain joins TRBV12-5 and TRBJ1-2; TRBD1 matches at 10 bases. The CDR3 covers 15 residues. Germline values: CDR1 LGHNT, CDR2 FRNRAP. J was trimmed by 5 bases and V by 4 bases; bases with no gene match: 7. CDR3 in amino acids: CASGSGTGAIYGYTF. The DNA of the CDR3 is TGTGCTAGTGGTTCCGGGACAGGGGCGATATATGGCTACACCTTC.

The rearrangement uses TRBV2 and TRBJ2-3; D unclear. Germline V gives CDR1 SNHLY, CDR2 FYNNEI. This CDR3 region has 15 residues. The ends were cut back, 6 bases at V and 6 bases at J, with 19 bases in the middle. The CDR3 region has the DNA TGTGCCAGCAGCGCCTTCGGGCTTGGGCAGGATACGCAGTATTTT. Amino acid sequence: CASSAFGLGQDTQYF.

V is TRBV5-4 and J is TRBJ2-2, with D hard to call. V lost 0 bases and J lost 0, with 3 bases in between. CDR3 size: 14 residues. From germline, CDR1 is SGHNT and CDR2 YYREEE (reference sequence). CDR3 bases: TGTGCCAGCAGCTTGGCATCGAACACCGGGGAGCTGTTTTTT. This encodes CASSLASNTGELFF.

A few counts support this clone. The rearrangement uses TRBV6-1 and TRBJ2-3, with D perhaps matching TRBD1 (5 bases). Germline CDR1 is MNHNS and CDR2 is SASEGT. CDR3 length: 15 residues. The ends were cut back, 4 bases at V and 0 bases at J, with 11 bases in the middle. The CDR3 sequence: CASSGRQTSTDTQYF. For the CDR3, the DNA is TGTGCCAGCAGTGGCCGACAGACTAGCACAGATACGCAGTATTTT.

This clone occurred a few times. The chain combines TRBV5-1 with TRBJ2-2; 7 nucleotides agree with TRBD1. CDR1 and CDR2 (germline): SGHRS, YFSETQ. With V trimmed by 3 bases and J by 0 bases, 5 bases remained unmatched. The length of the CDR3 is 16 residues. CDR3 sequence: CASSWSGTANTGELFF. The CDR3 nucleotides are TGCGCCAGCAGCTGGAGTGGGACAGCGAACACCGGGGAGCTGTTTTTT.

The chain combines TRBV7-3 with TRBJ1-5; a possible D gene is TRBD1 (5 bases). The CDR3 covers 19 residues. V was trimmed by 4 bases and J by 2 bases, leaving 24 bases between them. From germline, CDR1 is SGHTA and CDR2 FQGTGA. The CDR3 DNA sequence: TGTGCCAGCAGCTCCCTGGGTTGTTTTTCGGGGGATGGCAATCAGCCCCAGCATTTT. It specifies CASSSLGCFSGDGNQPQHF.

The chain couples TRBV30 to TRBJ2-5, with TRBD1 matching over 8 bases. This CDR3 has 15 residues. Trimming removed 1 base from V and 3 bases from J; junction bases left unmatched: 7. The germline CDR1 and CDR2 sequences are GTSNPN and SVGIG (reference sequence). CDR3 sequence: CAWSAQRTGKETQYF. CDR3 in DNA: TGTGCCTGGAGTGCCCAACGGACAGGGAAAGAGACCCAGTACTTC.

V usage is TRBV2 and J usage is TRBJ1-2; 8 positions match TRBD1. V was clipped by 7 bases and J by 8 bases; unmatched bases: 15. The CDR3 loop spans 15 amino acids. Per germline, CDR1 SNHLY and CDR2 FYNNEI. The CDR3: CASTPGTGYLGGYTF. In DNA form, the CDR3 reads TGTGCCAGCACCCCCGGGACAGGATACCTCGGAGGCTACACCTTC. Full variable domain (rest looked up from reference TRBV2 and TRBJ1-2): EPEVTQTPSHQVTQMGQEVILRCVPISNHLYFYWYRQILGQKVEFLVSFYNNEISEKSEIFDDQFSVERPDGSNFTLKIRSTKLEDSAMYFCASTPGTGYLGGYTFGSGTRLTVV.

CDR3 DNA: TGTGCCAGCAGCTTAACAAGCGGACAGATGAACACTGAAGCTTTCTTT. It is translated as CASSLTSGQMNTEAFF. The chain has TRBV7-2 and TRBJ1-1; a possible D gene is TRBD1 (6 bases). Trimming left V 2 bases short and J 0 bases short, with 13 bases between. Germline V CDR1 and CDR2: SGHTA, FQGNSA. The CDR3 has 16 residues.

This clone occurred once. The J gene is TRBJ2-3, the V gene TRBV5-6; D gene ambiguous. This CDR3 contains 14 residues. The ends were cut back, 2 bases at V and 5 bases at J, with 12 bases in the middle. Per germline, CDR1 SGHDT and CDR2 YYEEEE. The CDR3: CASSFGWSGDTQYF. In DNA form, the CDR3 reads TGTGCCAGCAGCTTCGGATGGAGTGGAGATACGCAGTATTTT.

The J gene is TRBJ1-2, the V gene TRBV10-3, with D tentatively TRBD1 (6 bases). Germline CDR1 and CDR2: ENHRY and SYGVKD. The CDR3 is made up of 13 amino acids. V was cut by 5 bases and J by 3 bases, with 10 bases left in between. This chain's CDR3 is CAISRQEYYGYTF. DNA for the CDR3: TGTGCCATCAGTAGACAGGAGTACTATGGCTACACCTTC.

The genes are TRBV15 and TRBJ1-1; D call uncertain. The germline V gene encodes CDR1 LNHNV and CDR2 YYDKDF (reference sequence). The CDR3 has 15 residues. Trimming shortened V by 1 base and J by 2 bases, and 11 bases separated the two germline ends. The CDR3 protein is CATSRVMGGNTEAFF. In DNA, the CDR3 is TGTGCCACCAGCAGAGTAATGGGAGGAAACACTGAAGCTTTCTTT.

The chain combines TRBV28 with TRBJ2-5; 11 bases agree with TRBD1. Germline V gives CDR1 MDHEN, CDR2 SYDVKM. The V gene end was trimmed by 5 bases and the J gene end by 4 bases; junction bases not matched to a gene: 3. CDR3 length: 14 residues. CDR3 sequence reads: CASSGQGARETQYF. The DNA for the CDR3 is TGTGCCAGCAGTGGACAGGGGGCGCGAGAGACCCAGTACTTC.

This sequence joins TRBV15 and TRBJ1-6, with a tentative D call TRBD1 (5 bases). CDR1 and CDR2 (germline): LNHNV, YYDKDF (reference sequence). Trimming removed 7 bases at V and 6 bases at J, with 13 bases between. The CDR3 covers 14 residues. The CDR3 bases are TGTGCCACCAAACCGGGACTGATTAATTCACCCCTCCACTTT. Protein sequence: CATKPGLINSPLHF. The variable domain in full, with the rest retrieved from reference TRBV15 and TRBJ1-6, is DAMVIQNPRYQVTQFGKPVTLSCSQTLNHNVMYWYQQKSSQAPKLLFHYYDKDFNNEADTPDNFQSRRPNTSFCFLDIRSPGLGDTAMYLCATKPGLINSPLHFGNGTRLTVT.

The gene calls are TRBV18 and TRBJ1-3; 10 bases agree with TRBD1. CDR1 and CDR2 from the germline V gene are KGHSH and LQKENI. CDR3 length equals 14 residues. V was pared by 5 bases and J by 8 bases, with 6 bases of the junction left unmatched. The DNA for the CDR3 is TGTGCCAGCTCAAGACAGGGGGCCCGGGACACCATATATTTT. Its protein is CASSRQGARDTIYF. The full variable domain, completed using reference TRBV18 and TRBJ1-3, is NAGVMQNPRHLVRRRGQEARLRCSPMKGHSHVYWYRQLPEEGLKFMVYLQKENIIDESGMPKERFSAEFPKEGPSILRIQQVVRGDSAAYFCASSRQGARDTIYFGEGSWLTVV.

This chain connects TRBV5-1 to TRBJ1-1; the D gene is possibly TRBD1 (5 bases). Per germline, CDR1 SGHRS and CDR2 YFSETQ. Between the trimmed V and J ends, which lost 3 bases and 2 bases, there was a span of 11 bases. This CDR3 is 14 amino acids long. CDR3 sequence (DNA): TGCGCCAGCAGCTCCGGGACTCCTAACACTGAAGCTTTCTTT. Its translation is CASSSGTPNTEAFF. The variable domain in full, with the rest retrieved from reference TRBV5-1 and TRBJ1-1, is KAGVTQTPRYLIKTRGQQVTLSCSPISGHRSVSWYQQTPGQGLQFLFEYFSETQRNKGNFPGRFSGRQFSNSRSEMNVSTLELGDSALYLCASSSGTPNTEAFFGQGTRLTVV.

The rearrangement links TRBV7-7 to TRBJ2-3; D remains unclear. V was shortened by 3 bases and J by 1 base, with 8 bases between the two germline ends. Germline CDR1 reads SSHAT; CDR2 reads FNYEAQ (reference sequence). The CDR3 sequence is 14 residues long. The CDR3 spells CASSLNRGTDTQYF. The CDR3 coding sequence is TGTGCCAGCAGCTTGAATCGGGGCACAGATACGCAGTATTTT.

The chain uses TRBV19 and TRBJ1-5; 9 positions agree with TRBD1. The V gene's germline CDR1 is LNHDA and CDR2 SQIVND (reference sequence). This CDR3 is built from 17 residues. Trimming took 3 bases from V and 0 from J; bases not matched to a gene: 6. The CDR3 region has the DNA TGTGCCAGTAGTATCGGGACAGGGAGGTATAGCAATCAGCCCCAGCATTTT. It encodes CASSIGTGRYSNQPQHF. The whole variable domain, filled in from reference TRBV19 and TRBJ1-5, reads DGGITQSPKYLFRKEGQNVTLSCEQNLNHDAMYWYRQDPGQGLRLIYYSQIVNDFQKGDIAEGYSVSREKKESFPLTVTSAQKNPTAFYLCASSIGTGRYSNQPQHFGDGTRLSIL.

This clone appeared a single time. This chain uses TRBV28 with TRBJ2-5; D remains unclear. The CDR3 sequence is 12 residues long. Trimming took off 5 bases at V and 1 base at J, with 5 bases between the two ends. CDR1 and CDR2 (germline): MDHEN, SYDVKM. The CDR3 region has the DNA TGTGCCAGCAGTCAAACCCAAGAGACCCAGTACTTC. The encoded protein is CASSQTQETQYF. Full variable domain (rest looked up from reference TRBV28 and TRBJ2-5): DVKVTQSSRYLVKRTGEKVFLECVQDMDHENMFWYRQDPGLGLRLIYFSYDVKMKEKGDIPEGYSVSREKKERFSLILESASTNQTSMYLCASSQTQETQYFGPGTRLLVL.

Of note for this clone: A read error may account for a junction end that differs from germline. V and J are TRBV5-8 and TRBJ2-7; 8 bases are a match to TRBD1. The germline V gene encodes CDR1 SGHTS and CDR2 YDEGEE. This CDR3 contains 9 residues. In DNA form, the CDR3 reads TGTGCCAGCACGGGACAGGAGTCCTTC. Encoded protein: CASTGQESF. Combining the CDR3 with reference TRBV5-8 and TRBJ2-7 gives the whole variable domain EAGVTQSPTHLIKTRGQQATLRCSPISGHTSVYWYQQALGLGLQFLLWYDEGEERNRGNFPPRFSGRQFPNYSSELNVNALELEDSALYLCASTGQESFGPGTRLTVT.

The rearrangement uses TRBV27 and TRBJ1-6; a possible D gene is TRBD1 (5 bases). Trimming removed 5 bases at V and 10 bases at J, with 12 bases between. The germline V gene encodes CDR1 MNHEY and CDR2 SMNVEV (reference sequence). CDR3 size: 13 residues. CDR3 sequence: CASSQQVGSPLHF. DNA of the CDR3: TGTGCCAGCAGTCAACAGGTGGGATCACCCCTCCACTTT.

V gene TRBV4-3 combines with J gene TRBJ1-2; D is ambiguous. The ends were cut back, 0 bases at V and 3 bases at J, with 8 bases in the middle. Germline values: CDR1 LGHNA, CDR2 YSLEER. The CDR3 sequence is 14 residues long. The CDR3 spells CASSQDLGYYGYTF. For the CDR3, the DNA is TGCGCCAGCAGCCAAGATTTGGGGTACTATGGCTACACCTTC.

This chain joins TRBV6-6 and TRBJ2-2; either TRBD1 or TRBD2 may fit D (5 bases each). Germline values: CDR1 MNHNY, CDR2 SVGAGI (reference sequence). The V end was cut by 6 bases, the J end by 6 bases, with 8 bases between. The CDR3 contains 12 residues. CDR3 in DNA: TGTGCCAGCAGGGGGACGGCCGGGGAGCTGTTTTTT. Protein product: CASRGTAGELFF.

CDR3 coding DNA: TGTGCCAGCTCACTTAGCAGGGGCGGCGAGACCCAGTACTTC. Its translation: CASSLSRGGETQYF. The rearrangement uses TRBV18 and TRBJ2-5; the D gene is possibly TRBD1 (6 bases). The CDR3 loop spans 14 amino acids. Between the trimmed V and J ends, which lost 4 bases and 5 bases, there was a span of 14 bases. Germline CDR1 reads KGHSH; CDR2 reads LQKENI.

V usage is TRBV27 and J usage is TRBJ2-1, with TRBD2 matching over 9 bases. V lost 6 bases, J lost 6 bases, and 6 bases stayed unmatched. Germline V CDR1 and CDR2: MNHEY, SMNVEV (reference sequence). The CDR3 consists of 14 residues. The chain's CDR3 is CASRGGGVVNEQFF. The CDR3, as DNA: TGTGCCAGCAGAGGCGGGGGGGTCGTCAATGAGCAGTTCTTC.

This clone was recorded once. The genes are TRBV27 and TRBJ2-7; D possibly corresponds to TRBD1 (6 bases). The germline V gene encodes CDR1 MNHEY and CDR2 SMNVEV (reference sequence). V was cut by 5 bases and J by 0 bases, with 11 bases left in between. The CDR3 extends over 14 amino acids. The CDR3 DNA reads as TGTGCCAGCAGTCCTGACAGGACCTCCTACGAGCAGTACTTC. Protein sequence: CASSPDRTSYEQYF.

The chain has TRBV5-1 and TRBJ1-5, with 8 bases lining up with TRBD1. The length of the CDR3 is 15 residues. Germline CDR1 reads SGHRS; CDR2 reads YFSETQ. The junction had 8 bases not matched to a gene; V was cut back by 5 bases and J by 4 bases. CDR3 protein: CASRKTGEANQPQHF. The CDR3 DNA reads TGCGCCAGCAGAAAGACAGGGGAAGCGAATCAGCCCCAGCATTTT.

The chain links TRBV10-2 to TRBJ1-1, with 9 positions matching TRBD1. The V segment lost 2 bases and the J segment 2 bases; nucleotides outside the gene matches: 3. CDR3 size: 15 residues. Germline V gene sequence: CDR1 WSHSY, CDR2 SAAADI. The CDR3 here is CASSEGQGKNTEAFF. The CDR3 DNA reads TGCGCCAGCAGTGAGGGACAGGGGAAAAACACTGAAGCTTTCTTT.

The genes are TRBV9 and TRBJ1-4; TRBD1 matches 8 bases. This CDR3 is 15 amino acids long. Germline loops: CDR1 SGDLS, CDR2 YYNGEE. Unmatched junction bases numbered 9, after V lost 3 bases and J lost 8 bases. The CDR3 protein is CASSAANRGREKLFF. CDR3 bases: TGTGCCAGCAGCGCCGCGAACAGGGGGAGGGAAAAACTGTTTTTT.

The table lists this clone with a few counts. The genes are TRBV5-1 and TRBJ2-1; D not resolved. This CDR3 contains 15 residues. Germline V gene data show CDR1 as SGHRS and CDR2 as YFSETQ. The V and J ends lost 0 bases and 0 bases respectively, with 7 bases between them. The DNA of the CDR3 is TGCGCCAGCAGCTTGGACGGCAACTCCTACAATGAGCAGTTCTTC. This codes for CASSLDGNSYNEQFF.

The chain links TRBV18 to TRBJ2-3; 10 nucleotides line up with TRBD1. CDR3 size: 16 residues. CDR1 and CDR2 (germline): KGHSH, LQKENI. J gave up 1 base and V 0 bases, and 1 base lay outside the gene matches. The CDR3 loop reads CASSPPGTGGTDTQYF. The DNA of the CDR3 is TGTGCCAGCTCACCACCCGGGACAGGGGGCACAGATACGCAGTATTTT.